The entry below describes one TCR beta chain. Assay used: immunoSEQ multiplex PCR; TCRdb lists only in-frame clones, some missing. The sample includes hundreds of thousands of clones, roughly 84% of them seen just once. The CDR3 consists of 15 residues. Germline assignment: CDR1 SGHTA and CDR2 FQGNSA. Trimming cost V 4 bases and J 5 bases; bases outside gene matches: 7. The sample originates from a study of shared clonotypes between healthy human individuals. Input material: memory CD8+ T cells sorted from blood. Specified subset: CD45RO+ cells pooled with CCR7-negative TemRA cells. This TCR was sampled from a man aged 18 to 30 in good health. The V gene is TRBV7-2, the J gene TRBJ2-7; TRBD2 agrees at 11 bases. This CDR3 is CASSSLSGRVNEQYF. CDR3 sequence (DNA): TGTGCCAGCAGCTCCCTTAGCGGGAGGGTCAACGAGCAGTACTTC. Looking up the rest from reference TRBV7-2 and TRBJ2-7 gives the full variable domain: GAGVSQSPSNKVTEKGKDVELRCDPISGHTALYWYRQSLGQGLEFLIYFQGNSAPDKSGLPSDRFSAERTGGSVSTLTIQRTQQEDSAVYLCASSSLSGRVNEQYFGPGTRLTVT.